This paragraph reports one T cell receptor (beta chain). Its cognate antigen is unknown. This sample was taken from a study of cytomegalovirus exposure and HLA in healthy donors. Study background: The 120 million or so unique TCR beta sequences, from 150 million to 200 million T cells, were found by an earlier analysis.

PCR primers comprised 60 Vbeta and 13 Jbeta primers. In the original analysis: A later analysis tallied approximately 78 million unique TCR beta chains, 9 million to 12 million of them shared. TCRdb keeps only in-frame clones here, not all; method: immunoSEQ multiplex PCR. V, J and clone size derive from that table, while D and trimming were established from the DNA sequence. The sample comprises 80,000 to 130,000 clones, 75% of which are singletons, and less than 5% rests with the top ten. Findings and caveats of the study: For most subjects, TCR beta sequences were reported to predict HLA-A and HLA-B alleles with accuracy.

Healthy individuals who donated bone marrow served as the donors. Germline trimming cut 5 bases from V and 1 base from J; bases unmatched to any gene: 7. The CDR3 totals 15 residues. Germline CDR1 is SGHAT and CDR2 is FQDESV (reference sequence). This chain connects TRBV11-1 to TRBJ1-1; 7 bases are a match to TRBD1. The specimen was PBMCs. The sequence was obtained from a woman aged 18-35 years in good health and CMV-seropositive. DNA of the CDR3: TGTGCCAGCAGCCTGGGGACAGTTGGGAACACTGAAGCTTTCTTT. Protein product: CASSLGTVGNTEAFF.